This T cell receptor (beta chain) was profiled in a study of T-cell memory formation after mild COVID-19. Libraries for TCRalpha and TCRbeta carried sample barcodes and unique molecular identifiers via 5'RACE. TCRdb independently ran MiXCR on the 5' RACE reads; one entry per CDR3 protein. The table includes about 470,000 distinct CDR3 sequences, 15% to 20% detected once. The CDR3 extends over 17 amino acids. Losses at the gene ends were 2 bases for V and 2 bases for J; bases not matched to a gene: 10. Germline assignment: CDR1 LGHDT and CDR2 YNNKEL (reference sequence). The rearrangement uses TRBV3-1 and TRBJ1-1, with TRBD1 identical over 8 bases. Sequencing input: PBMCs or a T cell subset sorted from them (not recorded which). The TCR sequence derives from an adult woman who had mild COVID-19 (a few samples of this study predate the infection). Cell type and time point are not known. This chain's CDR3 is CASSQPLLAGGNTEAFF. The CDR3 nucleotides are TGTGCCAGCAGCCAACCTTTGCTGGCAGGGGGCAACACTGAAGCTTTCTTT. The full variable domain, rest sourced from reference TRBV3-1 and TRBJ1-1, is DTAVSQTPKYLVTQMGNDKSIKCEQNLGHDTMYWYKQDSKKFLKIMFSYNNKELIINETVPNRFSPKSPDKAHLNLHINSLELGDSAVYFCASSQPLLAGGNTEAFFGQGTRLTVV.